A selection of T cell receptor beta chains follows, all from one sample in a study of human T cells and chemical hapten exposure. MiXCR, applied by TCRdb to the 5' RACE reads, yields one record per CDR3 protein. The sample contains 120,000 to 150,000 distinct CDR3 sequences, around 4.4% of which appear only once. The origin of the receptors is a female donor in good health. CDR3s include the opening cysteine and the closing phenylalanine or tryptophan. The D gene is left open where the match is weak. Not all rows give a size; the values are once, few, many and, for expanded clones, a class.

many	NA	TRBV6-5	TRBJ1-1	TGTGCCAGCAGTTCGGTGGGGCCCGCCAACACTGAAGCTTTCTTT	CASSSVGPANTEAFF
NA	NA	TRBV12-3/TRBV12-4	TRBJ2-2	TGTGCCAGCAGTGCGACCGCATCCGGGGAGCTGTTTTTT	CASSATASGELFF
few	NA	TRBV30	TRBJ2-3	TGTGCCTGGGAGGGGGGGGCCGGGGATACGCAGTATTTT	CAWEGGAGDTQYF
many	NA	TRBV7-9	TRBJ1-4	TGTGCCAGCAGCTTAGGTGGGGGAACTAATGAAAAACTGTTTTTT	CASSLGGGTNEKLFF
NA	NA	TRBV9	TRBJ2-7	TGTGCCAGCAGGCCGACCGTAACATTCTCCTACGAGCAGTACTTC	CASRPTVTFSYEQYF
many	TRBD1	TRBV12-3/TRBV12-4	TRBJ2-7	TGTGCCAGCAGAACCGGGACAGTGCCAATATACGAGCAGTACTTC	CASRTGTVPIYEQYF
many	NA	TRBV3-1	TRBJ1-2	TGTGCCAGCAGGCCTCACGGAGGTAATAATGGCTACACCTTC	CASRPHGGNNGYTF
many	NA	TRBV20-1	TRBJ2-5	TGCAGTGCTATCAGAGGGTTTCAAAGGACCCAGTACTTC	CSAIRGFQRTQYF
many	NA	TRBV7-6	TRBJ1-6	TGTGCCAGCAGCTTATTGGGCTCCAATTCACCCCTCCACTTT	CASSLLGSNSPLHF
many	TRBD1	TRBV6-5	TRBJ1-6	TGTGCCAGCAGGCCGAACACAGGGGTCTCCTATAATTCACCCCTCCACTTT	CASRPNTGVSYNSPLHF
many	TRBD1	TRBV7-9	TRBJ2-3	TGTGCCAGCGTGAAGGGGGCTTTTAGCACAGATACGCAGTATTTT	CASVKGAFSTDTQYF
NA	TRBD2	TRBV7-2	TRBJ2-3	TGTGCCAGCAGCTTATCTAGCGGGGGGGCGGATACGCAGTATTTT	CASSLSSGGADTQYF
many	TRBD2	TRBV7-2	TRBJ2-5	TGTGCCAGCAGCTTAGCCCGGACTAGCGGGGGGCAAGAGACCCAGTACTTC	CASSLARTSGGQETQYF
many	NA	TRBV20-1	TRBJ1-1	TGCAGTGCACACATCGGAGGGGTGACTGAAGCTTTCTTT	CSAHIGGVTEAFF
many	NA	TRBV28	TRBJ1-5	TGTGCCAGCAACACCCCCTCGGGGAATCAGCCCCAGCATTTT	CASNTPSGNQPQHF